This T cell receptor (beta chain) emerged from a study of blood T cell repertoires in COVID-19. The CDR3 runs 13 residues. The V gene end was trimmed by 5 bases and the J gene end by 2 bases; junction bases not matched to a gene: 1. From germline, CDR1 is SGHTA and CDR2 FQGNSA. TCRdb's table, derived via immunoSEQ multiplex PCR, lists solely in-frame clones and lacks some. The sample yields about 210,000 clones, 70% to 90% seen once. This clonotype was obtained from a man in his forties or fifties who had recovered from COVID-19. The specimen was PBMCs or T cells enriched from blood (not recorded which). This chain uses TRBV7-2 with TRBJ2-5; 8 nucleotides align to TRBD1. As DNA, the CDR3 is TGTGCCAGCAGCCGACAGGGGCAAGAGACCCAGTACTTC. It specifies CASSRQGQETQYF.